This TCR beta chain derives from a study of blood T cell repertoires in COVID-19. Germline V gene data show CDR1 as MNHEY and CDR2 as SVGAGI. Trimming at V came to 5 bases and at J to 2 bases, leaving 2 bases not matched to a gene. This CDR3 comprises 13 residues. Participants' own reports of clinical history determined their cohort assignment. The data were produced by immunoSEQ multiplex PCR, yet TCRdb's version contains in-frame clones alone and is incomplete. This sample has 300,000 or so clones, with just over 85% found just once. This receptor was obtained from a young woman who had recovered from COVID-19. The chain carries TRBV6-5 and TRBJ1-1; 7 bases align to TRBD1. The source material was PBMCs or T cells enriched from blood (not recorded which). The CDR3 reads CASSPGGNTEAFF. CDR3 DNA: TGTGCCAGCAGTCCAGGGGGAAACACTGAAGCTTTCTTT.